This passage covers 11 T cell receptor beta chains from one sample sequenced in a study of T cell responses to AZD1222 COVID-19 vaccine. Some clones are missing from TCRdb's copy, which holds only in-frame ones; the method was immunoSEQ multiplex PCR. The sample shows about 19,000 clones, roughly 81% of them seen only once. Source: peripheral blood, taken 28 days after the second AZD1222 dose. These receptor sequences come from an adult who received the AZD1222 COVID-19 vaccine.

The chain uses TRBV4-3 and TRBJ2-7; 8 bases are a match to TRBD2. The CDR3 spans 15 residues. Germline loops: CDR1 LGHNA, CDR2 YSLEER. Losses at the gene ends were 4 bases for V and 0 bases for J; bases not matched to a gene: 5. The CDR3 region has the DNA TGCGCCAGCAGCCGAAGCGGGAGCCACTCCTACGAGCAGTACTTC. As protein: CASSRSGSHSYEQYF.

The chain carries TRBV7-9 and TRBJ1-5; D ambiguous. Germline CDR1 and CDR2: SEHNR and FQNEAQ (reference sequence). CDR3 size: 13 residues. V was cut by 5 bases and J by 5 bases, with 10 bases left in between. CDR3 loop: CASSPDTYQPQHF. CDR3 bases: TGTGCCAGCAGCCCCGACACGTATCAGCCCCAGCATTTT.

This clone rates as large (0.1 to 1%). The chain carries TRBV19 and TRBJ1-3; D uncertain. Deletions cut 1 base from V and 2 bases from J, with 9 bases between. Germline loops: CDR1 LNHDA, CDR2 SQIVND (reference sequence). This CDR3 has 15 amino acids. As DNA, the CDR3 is TGTGCCAGTAGTATAGTACCAGGACCTGGAAACACCATATATTTT. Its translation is CASSIVPGPGNTIYF.

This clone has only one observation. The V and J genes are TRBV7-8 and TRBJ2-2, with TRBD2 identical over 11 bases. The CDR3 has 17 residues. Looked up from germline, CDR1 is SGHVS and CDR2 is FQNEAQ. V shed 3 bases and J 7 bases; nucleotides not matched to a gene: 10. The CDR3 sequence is CASSFRGGTSGFGELFF. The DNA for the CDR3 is TGTGCCAGCAGCTTCAGGGGGGGGACTAGCGGATTCGGGGAGCTGTTTTTT. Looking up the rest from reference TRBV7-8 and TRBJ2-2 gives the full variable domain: GAGVSQSPRYKVAKRGQDVALRCDPISGHVSLFWYQQALGQGPEFLTYFQNEAQLDKSGLPSDRFFAERPEGSVSTLKIQRTQQEDSAVYLCASSFRGGTSGFGELFFGEGSRLTVL.

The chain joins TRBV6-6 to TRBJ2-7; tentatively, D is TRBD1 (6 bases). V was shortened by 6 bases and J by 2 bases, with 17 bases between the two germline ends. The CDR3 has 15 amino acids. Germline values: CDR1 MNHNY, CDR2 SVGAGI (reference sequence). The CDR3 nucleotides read TGTGCCAGCAGCCTAGTTGAGGGGGAGACCTACGAGCAGTACTTC. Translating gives CASSLVEGETYEQYF.

Written as DNA, the CDR3 is TGTGCCAGCAGTCGACAGGCCCAGAGCTCCTACAATGAGCAGTTCTTC. The encoded protein is CASSRQAQSSYNEQFF. V gene TRBV6-6 combines with J gene TRBJ2-1; weak D call: TRBD1 (6 bases). CDR3 length: 16 amino acids. Per germline, CDR1 MNHNY and CDR2 SVGAGI (reference sequence). Trimming stripped 5 bases from V and 0 bases from J, with 14 bases between.

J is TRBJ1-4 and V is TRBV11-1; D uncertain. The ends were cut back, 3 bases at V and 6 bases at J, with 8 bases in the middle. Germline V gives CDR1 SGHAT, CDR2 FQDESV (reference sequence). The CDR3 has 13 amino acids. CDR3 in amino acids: CASSFQSDEKLFF. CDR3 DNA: TGTGCCAGCAGCTTTCAATCGGATGAAAAACTGTTTTTT.

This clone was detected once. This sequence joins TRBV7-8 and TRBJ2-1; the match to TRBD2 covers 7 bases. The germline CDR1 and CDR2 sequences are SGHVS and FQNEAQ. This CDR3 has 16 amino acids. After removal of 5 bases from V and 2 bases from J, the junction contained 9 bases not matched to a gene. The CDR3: CASSRDLAEAYNEQFF. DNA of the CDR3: TGTGCCAGCAGCCGTGATCTAGCGGAGGCCTACAATGAGCAGTTCTTC.

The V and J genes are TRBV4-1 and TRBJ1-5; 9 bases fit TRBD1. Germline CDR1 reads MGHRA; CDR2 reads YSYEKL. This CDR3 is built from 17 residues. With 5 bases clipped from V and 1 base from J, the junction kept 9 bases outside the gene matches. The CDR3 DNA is TGCGCCAGCAGCTTACGGACAGGGGCTGACAGCAATCAGCCCCAGCATTTT. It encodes CASSLRTGADSNQPQHF.

CDR3 loop: CASSRRREQPQHF. In DNA form, the CDR3 reads TGTGCCAGCAGTAGGCGCAGGGAGCAGCCCCAGCATTTT. V usage is TRBV12-3 or TRBV12-4 and J usage is TRBJ1-5, with a weak D call TRBD1 (5 bases). The CDR3 consists of 13 residues. V shed 5 bases and J shed 7 bases, with 12 bases lying between them.

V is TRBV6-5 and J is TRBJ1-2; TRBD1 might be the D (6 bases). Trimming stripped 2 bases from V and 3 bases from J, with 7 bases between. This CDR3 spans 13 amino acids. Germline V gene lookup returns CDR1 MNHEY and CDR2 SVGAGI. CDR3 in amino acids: CASSYDRHYGYTF. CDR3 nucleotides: TGTGCCAGCAGTTACGACAGGCACTATGGCTACACCTTC.